The 17 T cell receptor beta chains presented below share a single source sample, sequenced in a study of T cell responses to AZD1222 COVID-19 vaccine. This table comes from immunoSEQ multiplex PCR, and its TCRdb copy is limited to in-frame clones, with some not included. This table holds roughly 120,000 clones, around 92% found once. The source material was peripheral blood, sampled 28 days after the second AZD1222 dose. Receptors originate from an adult who received the AZD1222 COVID-19 vaccine.

The chain joins TRBV11-2 to TRBJ1-1; D not resolved. The CDR3 has 14 residues. Per the germline V gene, CDR1 is SGHAT and CDR2 is FQNNGV. With 2 bases removed from V and 1 base from J, the gap between germline ends came to 8 bases. This chain's CDR3 is CASSLTPRNTEAFF. CDR3 in DNA: TGTGCCAGCAGCTTAACTCCCAGGAACACTGAAGCTTTCTTT.

The rearrangement uses TRBV18 and TRBJ2-2; D remains ambiguous. Germline V gives CDR1 KGHSH, CDR2 LQKENI. V lost 2 bases and J lost 0, with 7 bases in between. The CDR3 consists of 15 residues. The CDR3 reads CASSPAGANTGELFF. For the CDR3, the DNA is TGTGCCAGCTCACCAGCAGGCGCGAACACCGGGGAGCTGTTTTTT.

As regards this clone: The identical CDR3 is also encoded by other nucleotide sequences in the sample. The rearrangement links TRBV18 to TRBJ1-1; TRBD1 matches at 8 bases. Germline CDR1 is KGHSH and CDR2 is LQKENI. The CDR3 consists of 15 residues. After removal of 4 bases from V and 2 bases from J, the junction contained 6 bases not matched to a gene. The CDR3 DNA sequence: TGTGCCAGCTCACTAGGACAGGGAGGAAACACTGAAGCTTTCTTT. This translates into CASSLGQGGNTEAFF.

The J gene is TRBJ2-5, the V gene TRBV12-3 or TRBV12-4; D uncertain. CDR3 length: 12 residues. Trimming took off 5 bases at V and 5 bases at J, with 9 bases between the two ends. CDR3 protein: CASSPPFETQYF. CDR3 DNA sequence: TGTGCCAGCAGTCCCCCCTTTGAGACCCAGTACTTC.

The rearrangement joins TRBV14 to TRBJ2-1; 12 nucleotides match TRBD2. The trim removed 4 bases at V and 2 bases at J, leaving 3 bases unmatched. CDR3 length equals 16 residues. Germline V gene data show CDR1 as SGHDN and CDR2 as FVKESK. The CDR3 here is CASSRLAGATYNEQFF. Here the CDR3 DNA reads TGTGCCAGCAGCCGACTAGCGGGAGCAACCTACAATGAGCAGTTCTTC. Using reference TRBV14 and TRBJ2-1 for the parts outside the CDR3, the full variable domain is EAGVTQFPSHSVIEKGQTVTLRCDPISGHDNLYWYRRVMGKEIKFLLHFVKESKQDESGMPNNRFLAERTGGTYSTLKVQPAELEDSGVYFCASSRLAGATYNEQFFGPGTRLTVL.

V usage is TRBV11-3 and J usage is TRBJ2-1; D gene uncertain. V lost 1 base to trimming and J lost 6 bases, with 10 bases between them. There are 14 residues in the CDR3. Germline V gene data show CDR1 as SGHNT and CDR2 as YENEEA. In DNA form, the CDR3 reads TGTGCCAGCAGCTTAGGGCTCCCCGGCAATGAGCAGTTCTTC. As protein: CASSLGLPGNEQFF.

The rearrangement uses TRBV9 and TRBJ1-6; weak D call: TRBD1 (5 bases). Between the trimmed V and J ends, which lost 0 bases and 4 bases, there was a span of 11 bases. In germline, CDR1 is SGDLS, CDR2 YYNGEE. The CDR3 has 16 amino acids. CDR3 sequence (DNA): TGTGCCAGCAGCGTAGCCGGGACGGATTATAATTCACCCCTCCACTTT. Its translation: CASSVAGTDYNSPLHF.

J is TRBJ1-6 and V is TRBV25-1; D might be TRBD1 (5 bases). CDR1 is MGHDK, CDR2 SYGVNS, per germline. The length of the CDR3 is 13 residues. The ends were cut back, 2 bases at V and 10 bases at J, with 9 bases in the middle. CDR3 DNA sequence: TGTGCCAGCAGTGAAGGCGGGGGATCACCCCTCCACTTT. Translation gives CASSEGGGSPLHF.

This rearrangement joins TRBV29-1 to TRBJ2-5; 8 nucleotides line up with TRBD1. The CDR3 covers 12 residues. V shed 6 bases and J 4 bases; nucleotides not matched to a gene: 4. The V gene's germline CDR1 is SQVTM and CDR2 ANQGSEA. This CDR3 is CSVDRGRETQYF. In DNA form, the CDR3 reads TGCAGCGTAGACAGGGGAAGAGAGACCCAGTACTTC.

V and J are TRBV5-4 and TRBJ1-6, with D unresolved. V lost 0 bases and J 14 bases, leaving 18 bases between the germline ends. Germline V gene lookup returns CDR1 SGHNT and CDR2 YYREEE (reference sequence). This CDR3 region has 15 residues. The CDR3 here is CASSLGLGDQSTLHF. As DNA, the CDR3 is TGTGCCAGCAGCTTGGGTCTCGGAGATCAATCCACCCTCCACTTT. The full variable domain, rest sourced from reference TRBV5-4 and TRBJ1-6, is ETGVTQSPTHLIKTRGQQVTLRCSSQSGHNTVSWYQQALGQGPQFIFQYYREEENGRGNFPPRFSGLQFPNYSSELNVNALELDDSALYLCASSLGLGDQSTLHFGNGTRLTVT.

V is TRBV28 and J is TRBJ2-3, with TRBD1 identical over 9 bases. Germline-derived CDR1 and CDR2 are MDHEN and SYDVKM. The CDR3 contains 15 residues. With V trimmed by 5 bases and J by 3 bases, 6 bases remained unmatched. The CDR3 reads CASSPPGQGTDTQYF. The CDR3 DNA follows: TGTGCCAGCAGTCCTCCGGGACAGGGAACAGATACGCAGTATTTT.

This CDR3 is CASSQFFPPPSSQYF. Here the CDR3 DNA reads TGCGCCAGCAGCCAATTTTTCCCACCCCCCTCATCGCAGTATTTT. The V gene is TRBV4-1, the J gene TRBJ2-3; no firm D call. Trimming stripped 2 bases from V and 10 bases from J, with 19 bases between. From germline, CDR1 is MGHRA and CDR2 YSYEKL. The CDR3 consists of 15 residues.

This clone was found once. This rearrangement joins TRBV2 to TRBJ2-5; a possible D gene is TRBD1 (6 bases). The CDR3 contains 14 residues. Looked up from germline, CDR1 is SNHLY and CDR2 is FYNNEI. Trimming pared 7 bases from V and 2 bases from J, leaving 14 bases between. The CDR3 DNA reads as TGTGCCAGCAAGCAACTAAGGGGGCAAGAGACCCAGTACTTC. This sequence encodes CASKQLRGQETQYF. Looking up the rest from reference TRBV2 and TRBJ2-5 gives the full variable domain: EPEVTQTPSHQVTQMGQEVILRCVPISNHLYFYWYRQILGQKVEFLVSFYNNEISEKSEIFDDQFSVERPDGSNFTLKIRSTKLEDSAMYFCASKQLRGQETQYFGPGTRLLVL.

The rearrangement joins TRBV19 to TRBJ2-2; the D is unclear. This CDR3 has 11 residues. Germline CDR1 and CDR2: LNHDA and SQIVND (reference sequence). Deletions cut 9 bases from V and 0 bases from J, with 2 bases between. DNA of the CDR3: TGTGCCAGCGCGAACACCGGGGAGCTGTTTTTT. Translating it yields CASANTGELFF.

The chain is built from TRBV6-2 or TRBV6-3 and TRBJ1-5; 9 bases agree with TRBD1. Germline CDR1 and CDR2: MNHEY and SVGEGT. Trimming cost V 5 bases and J 7 bases; bases outside gene matches: 6. This CDR3 is 14 amino acids long. The CDR3 is CASSQTGGWQPQHF. The CDR3 coding sequence is TGTGCCAGCAGTCAAACAGGGGGCTGGCAGCCCCAGCATTTT.

V usage is TRBV7-2 and J usage is TRBJ2-3, with D possibly TRBD1 on 5 matching bases. The CDR3 has 14 amino acids. Trimming took 2 bases from V and 1 from J, leaving 7 bases between them. Germline CDR1 is SGHTA and CDR2 is FQGNSA. The CDR3 reads CASSLIGGTDTQYF. DNA of the CDR3: TGTGCCAGCAGCTTAATAGGGGGCACAGATACGCAGTATTTT. Based on the CDR3 plus reference TRBV7-2 and TRBJ2-3, the full variable domain is GAGVSQSPSNKVTEKGKDVELRCDPISGHTALYWYRQSLGQGLEFLIYFQGNSAPDKSGLPSDRFSAERTGGSVSTLTIQRTQQEDSAVYLCASSLIGGTDTQYFGPGTRLTVL.

This clone showed up just once. The chain joins TRBV27 to TRBJ2-7; unclear D gene. Trimming pared 7 bases from V and 0 bases from J, leaving 4 bases between. Germline V lookup: CDR1 MNHEY, CDR2 SMNVEV (reference sequence). This CDR3 has 11 residues. CDR3 loop: CASKSSYEQYF. The CDR3, as DNA: TGTGCCAGCAAGAGCTCCTACGAGCAGTACTTC.